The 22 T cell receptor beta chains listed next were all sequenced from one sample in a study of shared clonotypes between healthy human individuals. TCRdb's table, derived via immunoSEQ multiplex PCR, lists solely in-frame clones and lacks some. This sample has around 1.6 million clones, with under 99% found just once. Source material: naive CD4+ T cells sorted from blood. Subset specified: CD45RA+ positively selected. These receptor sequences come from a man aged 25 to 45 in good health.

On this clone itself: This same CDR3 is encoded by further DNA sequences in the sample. CDR3 coding DNA: TGTGCCAGCAGTTACTCCAGCGGGACGAATGAAAAACTGTTTTTT. Translation: CASSYSSGTNEKLFF. The genes are TRBV6-6 and TRBJ1-4, with D perhaps TRBD1 (5 bases). Germline V gene data show CDR1 as MNHNY and CDR2 as SVGAGI (reference sequence). This CDR3 is built from 15 residues. V was cut by 0 bases and J by 5 bases, with 10 bases left in between.

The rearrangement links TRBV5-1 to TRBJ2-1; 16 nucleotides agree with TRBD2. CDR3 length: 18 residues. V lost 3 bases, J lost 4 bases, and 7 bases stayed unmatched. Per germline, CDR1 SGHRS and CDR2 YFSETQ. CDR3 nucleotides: TGCGCCAGCAGCTCGGGACTAGCGGGAGGGATGATTTACAATGAGCAGTTCTTC. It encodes CASSSGLAGGMIYNEQFF.

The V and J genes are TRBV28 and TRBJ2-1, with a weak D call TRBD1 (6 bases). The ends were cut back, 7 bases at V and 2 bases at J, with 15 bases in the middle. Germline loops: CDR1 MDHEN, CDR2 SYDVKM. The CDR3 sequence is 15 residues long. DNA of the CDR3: TGTGCCAGCAAAGGTCCAGGGGCCACCTACAATGAGCAGTTCTTC. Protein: CASKGPGATYNEQFF.

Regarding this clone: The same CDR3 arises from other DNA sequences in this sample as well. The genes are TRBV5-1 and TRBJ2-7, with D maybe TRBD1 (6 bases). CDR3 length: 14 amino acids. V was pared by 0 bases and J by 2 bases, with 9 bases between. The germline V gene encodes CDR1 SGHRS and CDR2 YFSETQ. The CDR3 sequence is CASSLGGTTYEQYF. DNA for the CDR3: TGCGCCAGCAGCTTGGGGGGGACAACCTACGAGCAGTACTTC.

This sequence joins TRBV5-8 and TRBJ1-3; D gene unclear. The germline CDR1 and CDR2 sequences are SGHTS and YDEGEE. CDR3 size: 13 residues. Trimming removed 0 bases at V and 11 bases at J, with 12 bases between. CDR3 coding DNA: TGTGCCAGCAGCTTGGCGTACCTCGGGGCCATATATTTT. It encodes CASSLAYLGAIYF.

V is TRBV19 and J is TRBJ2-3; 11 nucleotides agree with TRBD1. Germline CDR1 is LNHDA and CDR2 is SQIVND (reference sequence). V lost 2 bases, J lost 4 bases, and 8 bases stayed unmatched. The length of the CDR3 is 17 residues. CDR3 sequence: CASSIPLGQGDPDTQYF. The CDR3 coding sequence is TGTGCCAGTAGTATACCCCTGGGACAGGGGGATCCAGATACGCAGTATTTT.

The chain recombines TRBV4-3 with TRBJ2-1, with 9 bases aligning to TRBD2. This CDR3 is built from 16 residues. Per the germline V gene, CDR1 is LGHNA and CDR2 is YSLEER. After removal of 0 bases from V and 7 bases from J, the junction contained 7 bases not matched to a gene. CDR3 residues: CASSQDASGKKNEQFF. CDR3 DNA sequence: TGCGCCAGCAGCCAAGACGCTAGCGGGAAGAAAAATGAGCAGTTCTTC.

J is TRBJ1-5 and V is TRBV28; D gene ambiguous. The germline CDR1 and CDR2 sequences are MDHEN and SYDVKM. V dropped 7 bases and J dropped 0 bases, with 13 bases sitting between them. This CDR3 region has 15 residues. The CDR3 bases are TGTGCCAGCAAAACAGTGTCGTATAGCAATCAGCCCCAGCATTTT. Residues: CASKTVSYSNQPQHF.

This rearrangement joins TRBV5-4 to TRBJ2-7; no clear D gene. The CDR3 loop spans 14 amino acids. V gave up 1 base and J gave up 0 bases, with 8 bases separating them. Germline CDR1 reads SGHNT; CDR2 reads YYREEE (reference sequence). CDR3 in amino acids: CASSLSKGSYEQYF. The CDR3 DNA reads TGTGCCAGCAGCTTGTCAAAGGGCTCCTACGAGCAGTACTTC.

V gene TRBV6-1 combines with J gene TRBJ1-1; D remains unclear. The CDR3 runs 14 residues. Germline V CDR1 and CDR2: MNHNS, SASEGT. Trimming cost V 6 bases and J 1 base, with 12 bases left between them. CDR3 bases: TGTGCCAGCAGGGGGAGGGAAAGGAACACTGAAGCTTTCTTT. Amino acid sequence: CASRGRERNTEAFF.

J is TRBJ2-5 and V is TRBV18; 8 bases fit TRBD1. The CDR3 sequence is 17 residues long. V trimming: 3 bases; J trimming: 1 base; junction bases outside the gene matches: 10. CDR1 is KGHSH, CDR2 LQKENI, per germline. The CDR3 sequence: CASSPGQVNSIQETQYF. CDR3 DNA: TGTGCCAGCTCACCGGGACAGGTGAATTCGATCCAAGAGACCCAGTACTTC.

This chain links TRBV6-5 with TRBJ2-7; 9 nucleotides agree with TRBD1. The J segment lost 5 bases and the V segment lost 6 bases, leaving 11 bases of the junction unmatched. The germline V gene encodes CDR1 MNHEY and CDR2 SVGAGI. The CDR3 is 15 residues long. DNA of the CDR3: TGTGCCAGCAGATACCGAGGGACAGGGCCGAACGAGCAGTACTTC. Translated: CASRYRGTGPNEQYF.

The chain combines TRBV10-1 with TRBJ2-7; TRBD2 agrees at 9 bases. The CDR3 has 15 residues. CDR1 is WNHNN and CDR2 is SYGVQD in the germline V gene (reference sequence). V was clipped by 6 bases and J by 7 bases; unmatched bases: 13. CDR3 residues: CASSHYLAGEREQYF. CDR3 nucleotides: TGCGCCAGCAGCCACTATTTAGCGGGAGAGCGAGAGCAGTACTTC.

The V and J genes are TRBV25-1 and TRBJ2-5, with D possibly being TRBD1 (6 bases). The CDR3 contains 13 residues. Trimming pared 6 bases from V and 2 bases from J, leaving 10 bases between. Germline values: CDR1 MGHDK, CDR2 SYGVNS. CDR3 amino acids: CASRRTDQETQYF. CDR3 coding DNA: TGTGCCAGCAGGAGGACAGATCAAGAGACCCAGTACTTC.

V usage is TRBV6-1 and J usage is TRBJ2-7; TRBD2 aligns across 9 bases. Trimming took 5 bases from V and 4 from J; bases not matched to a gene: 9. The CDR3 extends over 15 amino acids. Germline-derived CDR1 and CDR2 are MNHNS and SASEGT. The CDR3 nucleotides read TGTGCCAGCAGTACAAGACTAGCGGTGACATACGAGCAGTACTTC. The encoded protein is CASSTRLAVTYEQYF.

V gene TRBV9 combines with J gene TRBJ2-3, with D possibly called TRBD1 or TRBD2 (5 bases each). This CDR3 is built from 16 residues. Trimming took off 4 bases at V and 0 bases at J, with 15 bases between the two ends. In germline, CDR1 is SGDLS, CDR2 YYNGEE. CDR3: CASSIRGVGSTDTQYF. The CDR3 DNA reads TGTGCCAGCAGCATAAGAGGGGTGGGTAGCACAGATACGCAGTATTTT. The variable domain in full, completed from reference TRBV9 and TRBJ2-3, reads DSGVTQTPKHLITATGQRVTLRCSPRSGDLSVYWYQQSLDQGLQFLIQYYNGEERAKGNILERFSAQQFPDLHSELNLSSLELGDSALYFCASSIRGVGSTDTQYFGPGTRLTVL.

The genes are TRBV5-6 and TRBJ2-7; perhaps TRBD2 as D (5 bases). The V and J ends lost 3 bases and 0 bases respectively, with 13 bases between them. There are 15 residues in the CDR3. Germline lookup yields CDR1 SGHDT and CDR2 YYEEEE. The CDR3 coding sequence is TGTGCCAGCAGCTCCTACCCCCGGGACTCCTACGAGCAGTACTTC. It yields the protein CASSSYPRDSYEQYF.

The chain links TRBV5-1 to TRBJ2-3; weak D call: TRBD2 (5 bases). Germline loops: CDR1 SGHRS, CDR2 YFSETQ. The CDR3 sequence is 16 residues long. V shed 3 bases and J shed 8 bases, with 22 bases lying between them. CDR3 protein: CASSSQQQVTGGTQYF. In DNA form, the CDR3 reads TGCGCCAGCAGCTCCCAACAGCAAGTTACCGGAGGTACGCAGTATTTT. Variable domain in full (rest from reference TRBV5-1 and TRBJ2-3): KAGVTQTPRYLIKTRGQQVTLSCSPISGHRSVSWYQQTPGQGLQFLFEYFSETQRNKGNFPGRFSGRQFSNSRSEMNVSTLELGDSALYLCASSSQQQVTGGTQYFGPGTRLTVL.

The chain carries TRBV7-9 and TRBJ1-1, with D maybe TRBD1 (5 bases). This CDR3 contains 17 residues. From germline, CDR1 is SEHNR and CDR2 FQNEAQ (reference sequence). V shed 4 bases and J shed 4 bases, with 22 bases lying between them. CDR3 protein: CASSWAGGPRRLTEAFF. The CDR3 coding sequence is TGTGCCAGCAGCTGGGCGGGGGGACCAAGGCGGCTCACTGAAGCTTTCTTT.

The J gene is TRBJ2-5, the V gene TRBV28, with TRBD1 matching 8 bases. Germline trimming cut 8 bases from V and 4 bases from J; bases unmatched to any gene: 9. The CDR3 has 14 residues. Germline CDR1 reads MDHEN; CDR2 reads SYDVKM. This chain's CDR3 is CASQDRGGTETQYF. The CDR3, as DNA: TGTGCCAGCCAAGACAGGGGAGGAACAGAGACCCAGTACTTC.

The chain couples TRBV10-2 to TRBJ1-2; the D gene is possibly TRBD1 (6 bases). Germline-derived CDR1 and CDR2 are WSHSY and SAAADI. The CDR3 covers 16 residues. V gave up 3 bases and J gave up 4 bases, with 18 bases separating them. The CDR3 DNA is TGCGCCAGCAGTGAACGGGACATGTCTAGTAGCTATGGCTACACCTTC. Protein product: CASSERDMSSSYGYTF.

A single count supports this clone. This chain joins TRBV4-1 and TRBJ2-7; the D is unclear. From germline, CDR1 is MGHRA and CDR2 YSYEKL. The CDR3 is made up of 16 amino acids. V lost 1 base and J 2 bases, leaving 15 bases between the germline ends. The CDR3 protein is CASSQGSAAPTYEQYF. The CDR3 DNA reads TGCGCCAGCAGCCAAGGATCAGCTGCACCCACCTACGAGCAGTACTTC.